The rows below give T cell receptor beta chains drawn from one sample of a study of shared clonotypes between healthy human individuals. Repertoires were generated with immunoSEQ multiplex PCR, while TCRdb's copy carries only in-frame clones and drops some. Here the sample spans about 2 million clones, about 95% being singletons. The sequenced sample was naive CD8+ T cells sorted from blood. The source of these receptors is a man younger than 35 in good health. CDR3s include the opening cysteine and the closing phenylalanine or tryptophan.

V	J	CDR3
TRBV7-9	TRBJ1-4	CASSQKALTTNEKLFF
TRBV27	TRBJ2-1	CASSSLGGGAGNEQFF
TRBV30	TRBJ2-7	CAWSIQGGRIYEQYF
TRBV2	TRBJ2-7	CASSEAGLDYEQYF
TRBV7-8	TRBJ1-6	CASSLAPGGTLHF
TRBV7-2	TRBJ2-1	CASSFVLANNEQFF
TRBV7-9	TRBJ2-7	CASSVAGQGPYEQYF
TRBV6-6	TRBJ1-2	CASRQPTLNYGYTF
TRBV27	TRBJ1-1	CASSITTGGTEAFF
TRBV27	TRBJ2-7	CASSLGGQTYEQYF
TRBV5-4	TRBJ2-6	CASSLEAFTGANVLTF
TRBV4-1	TRBJ2-7	CASSPSAGRTYEQYF
TRBV27	TRBJ2-2	CATENRQENTGELFF
TRBV30	TRBJ2-7	CAVGETADEQYF